This TCR beta chain was sequenced for a study of CD8 T cells in ankylosing spondylitis. Study findings and constraints: Several highly homologous variants made up a TCR beta motif, and this motif appeared characteristic of ankylosing spondylitis blood. Significant enrichment of disease-linked clones was reported in matched ankylosing spondylitis synovial fluid.

V was shortened by 4 bases and J by 7 bases, with 15 bases between the two germline ends. The CDR3 covers 14 residues. Germline CDR1 SGHRS, CDR2 YFSETQ. A word on this clonotype: Its specificity is unknown.

Researchers built TCR beta libraries using quantitative 5'-RACE with molecular barcodes. TCRdb analysed the 5' RACE reads with MiXCR anew, one entry per CDR3 protein. Among about 450,000 distinct CDR3 sequences, roughly 27% were seen once, and the ten largest hold about 0.92%. The receptor comes from a male donor with ankylosing spondylitis. Sequencing was performed on blood, either unsorted or a sorted T cell fraction (not recorded which). The chain is built from TRBV5-1 and TRBJ2-4, with D possibly TRBD1 on 6 matching bases. The CDR3 region has the DNA TGCGCCAGCAGCCTTCCCGGGCAGGGGAACATTCAGTACTTC. Translating it yields CASSLPGQGNIQYF.